This is a list of T cell receptor beta chains from one sample in a study of T cell repertoires in cytomegalovirus infection. MiXCR, applied by TCRdb to the reads, yields one record per CDR3 protein. The table records hundreds of thousands of distinct CDR3 sequences, approximately 33% of them present only once. Sequencing input: PBMCs. The receptors here all came from a human donor in good health (CMV status not recorded). Some clones in this sample may be carry-over from other donors' samples. The CDR3 runs from the conserved cysteine through the conserved F or W. The D gene is left open where the match is weak. For some rows the clone size is stated as once, few or many, or as a class when expanded; others skip it.

CDR3 | DNA | J | size | V | D
CASSQEGWSTQPQHF | TGTGCCAGCAGTCAAGAGGGGTGGAGTACTCAGCCCCAGCATTTT | TRBJ1-5 | few | TRBV27 | .
CAISELGQSYEQYF | TGTGCCATCAGTGAGTTGGGACAGTCCTACGAGCAGTACTTC | TRBJ2-7 | few | TRBV10-3 | TRBD1
CASSGPGGQPQHF | TGTGCCAGCTCAGGGCCTGGCGGGCAGCCCCAGCATTTT | TRBJ1-5 | many | TRBV2 | .
CASSKGLAGETQYF | TGTGCCAGCAGCAAGGGACTAGCGGGGGAGACCCAGTACTTC | TRBJ2-5 | few | TRBV5-8 | TRBD2
CASSTPWTTSGSTGELFF | TGTGCCAGCAGCACCCCGTGGACCACCAGCGGTAGCACCGGGGAGCTGTTTTTT | TRBJ2-2 | . | TRBV5-5 | .
CASSTRDRNSPLHF | TGTGCCAGCAGTACCCGGGACAGGAATTCACCCCTCCACTTT | TRBJ1-6 | few | TRBV6-1 | TRBD1
CASSYSGGNNSPLHF | TGTGCCAGCAGTTACTCTGGAGGAAATAATTCACCCCTCCACTTT | TRBJ1-6 | . | TRBV6-2/TRBV6-3 | .
CASSFQTGATEAFF | TGTGCCAGCAGTTTTCAGACAGGGGCGACTGAAGCTTTCTTT | TRBJ1-1 | . | TRBV2 | TRBD1
CASSQVGLTSAQYF | TGTGCCAGCAGCCAAGTTGGATTAACAAGCGCTCAGTACTTC | TRBJ2-4 | . | TRBV14 | .
CAISELAGRSYGYTF | TGTGCCATCAGTGAGCTTGCAGGGCGAAGCTATGGCTACACCTTC | TRBJ1-2 | . | TRBV10-3 | .
CASSQAGDYGYTF | TGCGCCAGCAGCCAAGCAGGGGATTATGGCTACACCTTC | TRBJ1-2 | few | TRBV4-3 | .
CASSYRSSTSGNTIYF | TGTGCCAGCAGTTATAGATCTTCTACTTCTGGAAACACCATATATTTT | TRBJ1-3 | . | TRBV7-9 | .
CATSERHLTGELFF | TGTGCCACCAGTGAGCGGCACCTCACCGGGGAGCTGTTTTTT | TRBJ2-2 | . | TRBV24-1 | .
CASSDFGYTQYF | TGTGCCAGCAGCGACTTTGGTTATACGCAGTATTTT | TRBJ2-3 | few | TRBV2 | .
CAISEPGQGGLQHF | TGTGCCATCAGTGAGCCCGGACAGGGTGGACTCCAGCATTTT | TRBJ1-5 | . | TRBV10-3 | TRBD1
CASSFSRTYEQYF | TGTGCCAGCAGTTTTTCTAGAACCTACGAGCAGTACTTC | TRBJ2-7 | many | TRBV12-3/TRBV12-4 | .
CASSYTLYGTSGAPETQYF | TGTGCCAGCAGTTACACCCTCTACGGGACTAGCGGGGCTCCGGAGACCCAGTACTTC | TRBJ2-5 | . | TRBV6-2/TRBV6-3 | TRBD2
CASSSHRNYGYTF | TGTGCCAGCAGCTCACACAGAAACTATGGCTACACCTTC | TRBJ1-2 | many | TRBV28 | .
CATARPSEGNTIYF | TGTGCCACCGCCCGACCCTCAGAGGGAAACACCATATATTTT | TRBJ1-3 | few | TRBV15 | .
CASSPGISNQPQHF | TGTGCCAGCTCACCCGGCATTAGCAATCAGCCCCAGCATTTT | TRBJ1-5 | many | TRBV18 | .
CASSSTIPPRLVPHTGELFF | TGCGCCAGCAGTTCCACCATACCTCCCCGTCTTGTACCACACACCGGGGAGCTGTTTTTT | TRBJ2-2 | . | TRBV23-1 | .
CASSSGLGNTGELFF | TGCGCCAGCAGCTCCGGGTTGGGGAACACCGGGGAGCTGTTTTTT | TRBJ2-2 | few | TRBV5-1 | .
CASSPDLLKRLSTDTQYF | TGTGCCAGCAGCCCTGACCTATTAAAGCGACTTAGCACAGATACGCAGTATTTT | TRBJ2-3 | many | TRBV7-2 | .
CASSREGSEQYF | TGTGCCAGCAGCCGAGAGGGGAGCGAGCAGTACTTC | TRBJ2-7 | many | TRBV14 | .
CASSDQTPNTEAFF | TGTGCCAGCAGTGACCAGACACCAAACACTGAAGCTTTCTTT | TRBJ1-1 | . | TRBV2 | .
CASSARGAWETQYF | TGTGCCAGCAGCGCCAGGGGGGCGTGGGAGACCCAGTACTTC | TRBJ2-5 | many | TRBV7-2 | .
CASSESGGSFRGYTF | TGTGCCAGCAGTGAATCTGGGGGCTCGTTCCGCGGCTACACCTTC | TRBJ1-2 | . | TRBV6-1 | .
CASSWNRDQETQYF | TGTGCCAGCAGCTGGAACAGGGACCAAGAGACCCAGTACTTC | TRBJ2-5 | . | TRBV7-2 | .
CASSYSGRTLPGNTIYF | TGTGCCAGCAGTTACTCGGGGCGGACGCTACCTGGAAACACCATATATTTT | TRBJ1-3 | . | TRBV6-2/TRBV6-3 | .
CASSRDPFNEQFF | TGTGCCAGCAGCCGCGACCCCTTCAATGAGCAGTTCTTC | TRBJ2-1 | once | TRBV7-1 | .
CASSIIGSQGNQPQHF | TGTGCCAGTAGTATAATCGGGAGCCAAGGCAATCAGCCCCAGCATTTT | TRBJ1-5 | few | TRBV19 | .
CASSSLLTTRSGNTIYF | TGTGCCAGCAGCTCCTTGCTGACCACGCGCTCTGGAAACACCATATATTTT | TRBJ1-3 | . | TRBV28 | .
CASSLVSLAGTQETQYF | TGTGCCAGCAGCTTGGTCAGTCTAGCGGGGACGCAAGAGACCCAGTACTTC | TRBJ2-5 | . | TRBV5-4 | TRBD2
CASSFLRGTENTGELFF | TGTGCCAGCAGCTTCCTTCGGGGGACAGAGAACACCGGGGAGCTGTTTTTT | TRBJ2-2 | . | TRBV5-4 | .
CSARGTSGVRNEQFF | TGCAGTGCTAGAGGAACTAGCGGGGTTCGCAATGAGCAGTTCTTC | TRBJ2-1 | . | TRBV20-1 | TRBD2
CASSPGESNTGELFF | TGTGCCAGCAGCCCGGGTGAATCGAACACCGGGGAGCTGTTTTTT | TRBJ2-2 | many | TRBV5-4 | .
CASGRTSGVRGQDTQYF | TGTGCCAGCGGCAGGACTAGCGGGGTAAGGGGCCAAGATACGCAGTATTTT | TRBJ2-3 | . | TRBV4-2 | TRBD2
CASTGDSYGYTF | TGTGCCAGCACCGGGGACAGTTATGGCTACACCTTC | TRBJ1-2 | . | TRBV2 | TRBD1
CSARVGQTYNEQFF | TGCAGTGCTAGGGTGGGCCAAACCTACAATGAGCAGTTCTTC | TRBJ2-1 | once | TRBV20-1 | .
CASSQNTGESPLAGYTF | TGTGCCAGCAGCCAAAACACGGGGGAGTCCCCCCTGGCGGGCTACACCTTC | TRBJ1-2 | . | TRBV4-2 | .
CDSSLDVSDTRGQYF | TGTGACAGCAGCTTAGATGTATCGGACACCCGGGGACAGTACTTC | TRBJ2-7 | once | TRBV11-2 | .
CASRYQSNQPQHF | TGTGCCAGCAGGTACCAAAGCAATCAGCCCCAGCATTTT | TRBJ1-5 | . | TRBV5-5 | .